This T cell receptor (beta chain) was recorded in a study of OX40 agonist ivuxolimab in advanced cancers. The study's findings and limits: Not determined was the antigen specificity of the expanded peripheral T cells.

This CDR3 is 15 amino acids long. Germline V gene data show CDR1 as LNHDA and CDR2 as SQIVND (reference sequence). V was pared by 4 bases and J by 3 bases, with 8 bases of the junction left unmatched. The method was immunoSEQ multiplex PCR; TCRdb's version includes in-frame clones alone and lacks a portion of them. The sample lists approximately 78,000 clones, around 88% occurring once. This clone was recorded once. Its antigen is currently unknown. Sample: CD4+ or CD8+ T cells sorted from blood, taken in a trial of the OX40 agonist ivuxolimab. This receptor was obtained from an adult with an advanced solid tumor such as melanoma, head and neck, liver or kidney cancer. The rearrangement links TRBV19 to TRBJ1-2; 7 nucleotides line up with TRBD1. CDR3 loop: CASSNANQGDYGYTF. CDR3 DNA sequence: TGTGCCAGTAGTAACGCTAATCAGGGGGACTATGGCTACACCTTC.